The 24 T cell receptor beta chains reported below all come from one sample, sequenced in a study of Graves' ophthalmopathy and Graves' hyperthyroidism listed by TCRdb under 2018. The sequencer was an Illumina HiSeq 2000. TCR beta CDR3 regions were amplified from RNA transcripts for repertoire sequencing. HTBI primers and the Qiagen OneStep RT-PCR kit were used in a first-round RT-PCR, which was followed by a second-round multiplex PCR, size selection and purification. Using fastp at Q25 and MiXCR, TCRdb reprocessed the public reads and kept productive beta chains. Every CDR3 protein is listed once, alongside the most common genes and DNA of its rows. The sample table lists fewer than 600,000 distinct CDR3 sequences, 13% to 15% of them with a count of one. The ten largest clones capture about 10% of the sample. The material sequenced was blood. All receptors derive from a woman in her twenties or thirties with Graves' ophthalmopathy. Donor details come from another sample of the same person, matched by shared clones.

In this sample, this clonotype turned up a few times. This chain connects TRBV6-2 or TRBV6-3 to TRBJ2-4, with D hard to call. The CDR3 has 12 amino acids. Trimming removed 2 bases at V and 4 bases at J, with 3 bases between. Germline V gives CDR1 MNHEY, CDR2 SVGEGT. The CDR3 loop reads CASSYGKNIQYF. DNA of the CDR3: TGTGCCAGCAGTTACGGAAAAAACATTCAGTACTTC.

The V and J genes are TRBV20-1 and TRBJ2-2; tentative D call: TRBD2 (5 bases). This CDR3 region has 15 residues. The V gene lost 0 bases and the J gene lost 6 bases, with 14 bases spanning the gap. Per the germline V gene, CDR1 is DFQATT and CDR2 is SNEGSKA (reference sequence). CDR3 amino acids: CSARDSTTWAGELFF. In DNA, the CDR3 is TGCAGTGCTAGAGATTCGACTACTTGGGCCGGGGAGCTGTTTTTT.

This clonotype has a count of ten or more. This chain links TRBV12-5 with TRBJ2-7; D tentatively reads TRBD1 or TRBD2 (5 bases each). The CDR3 is 11 amino acids. V shed 5 bases and J shed 7 bases, with 9 bases lying between them. Germline V gives CDR1 LGHNT, CDR2 FRNRAP. The CDR3 DNA sequence: TGTGCTAGTGGTACAGGCGGGGAGCAGTACTTC. Translating gives CASGTGGEQYF.

This clonotype was picked up many times. V gene TRBV7-8 combines with J gene TRBJ2-5, with 12 bases matching TRBD2. CDR1 and CDR2 from the germline V gene are SGHVS and FQNEAQ. The CDR3 has 15 amino acids. With V trimmed by 5 bases and J by 7 bases, 8 bases remained unmatched. CDR3 bases: TGTGCCAGCAGCAAAGCGGGACTAGCGGGTGGGACCCAGTACTTC. This gives the protein CASSKAGLAGGTQYF.

In its sample, this clonotype was seen a few times. The chain combines TRBV28 with TRBJ2-2; weak D call: TRBD1 (6 bases). V was shortened by 5 bases and J by 4 bases, with 14 bases between the two germline ends. This CDR3 spans 15 amino acids. Looked up from germline, CDR1 is MDHEN and CDR2 is SYDVKM. CDR3 coding DNA: TGTGCCAGCAGTCCTCGACCAGGGGTCACCGGGGAGCTGTTTTTT. It yields the protein CASSPRPGVTGELFF. Looking up the rest from reference TRBV28 and TRBJ2-2 gives the full variable domain: DVKVTQSSRYLVKRTGEKVFLECVQDMDHENMFWYRQDPGLGLRLIYFSYDVKMKEKGDIPEGYSVSREKKERFSLILESASTNQTSMYLCASSPRPGVTGELFFGEGSRLTVL.

This clonotype was counted only a few times. The genes are TRBV28 and TRBJ2-7, with 7 nucleotides matching TRBD1. The CDR3 consists of 14 residues. The ends lost 3 bases at V and 5 bases at J; junction bases unmatched: 7. Germline CDR1 reads MDHEN; CDR2 reads SYDVKM. The CDR3 sequence: CASSFLGRGNEQYF. The CDR3 bases are TGTGCCAGCAGTTTCCTTGGCAGGGGGAACGAGCAGTACTTC.

In its sample, this clonotype was seen many times. The chain joins TRBV2 to TRBJ2-2; D not certain. CDR1 and CDR2 from the germline V gene are SNHLY and FYNNEI. The CDR3 runs to 14 residues. Trimming left V 4 bases short and J 4 bases short, with 10 bases between. The CDR3 spells CASSARTATGELFF. The CDR3 DNA reads TGTGCCAGCAGTGCGCGGACGGCCACCGGGGAGCTGTTTTTT. The full variable domain, in which reference TRBV2 and TRBJ2-2 provide the parts outside the CDR3, is EPEVTQTPSHQVTQMGQEVILRCVPISNHLYFYWYRQILGQKVEFLVSFYNNEISEKSEIFDDQFSVERPDGSNFTLKIRSTKLEDSAMYFCASSARTATGELFFGEGSRLTVL.

This clonotype has at least ten counts. An end of the junction differs from the germline gene, which may be a read error. The chain joins TRBV19 to TRBJ1-2; 7 bases are a match to TRBD1. Germline lookup yields CDR1 LNHDA and CDR2 SQIVND (reference sequence). The CDR3 is 15 residues long. The CDR3 nucleotides read TGTGCCAGTAGTATAGGACCCACAGGGGACTATGGTTACACCTTC. Encoded protein: CASSIGPTGDYGYTF. Variable domain in full (rest from reference TRBV19 and TRBJ1-2): DGGITQSPKYLFRKEGQNVTLSCEQNLNHDAMYWYRQDPGQGLRLIYYSQIVNDFQKGDIAEGYSVSREKKESFPLTVTSAQKNPTAFYLCASSIGPTGDYGYTFGSGTRLTVV.

J is TRBJ1-2 and V is TRBV3-1; D gene unclear. The CDR3 contains 15 residues. The germline V gene encodes CDR1 LGHDT and CDR2 YNNKEL (reference sequence). Deletions cut 4 bases from V and 0 bases from J, with 12 bases between. CDR3 amino acids: CASSRARGANYGYTF. CDR3 in DNA: TGTGCCAGCAGCCGTGCCCGGGGAGCTAACTATGGCTACACCTTC. The variable domain in full, completed from reference TRBV3-1 and TRBJ1-2, reads DTAVSQTPKYLVTQMGNDKSIKCEQNLGHDTMYWYKQDSKKFLKIMFSYNNKELIINETVPNRFSPKSPDKAHLNLHINSLELGDSAVYFCASSRARGANYGYTFGSGTRLTVV.

J is TRBJ1-2 and V is TRBV12-3 or TRBV12-4, with D maybe TRBD1 (6 bases). The ends were cut back, 6 bases at V and 7 bases at J, with 15 bases in the middle. The CDR3 runs to 13 residues. The CDR3 loop reads CASSSLDSGGYTF. CDR3 nucleotides: TGTGCCAGCAGCTCCTTGGACAGCGGTGGCTACACCTTC.

This clonotype was picked up many times. CDR3 in amino acids: CASSPIWGTGGEETQYF. The DNA of the CDR3 is TGTGCCAGCAGTCCTATATGGGGGACAGGGGGCGAGGAGACCCAGTACTTC. This sequence joins TRBV28 and TRBJ2-5, with 12 bases lining up with TRBD1. There are 17 residues in the CDR3. With 5 bases clipped from V and 5 bases from J, the junction kept 12 bases outside the gene matches. Germline V gene lookup returns CDR1 MDHEN and CDR2 SYDVKM.

This clonotype turned up a few times. The chain combines TRBV2 with TRBJ2-2; 8 nucleotides match TRBD2. Germline trimming cut 8 bases from V and 6 bases from J; bases unmatched to any gene: 8. CDR3 length equals 14 residues. Per germline, CDR1 SNHLY and CDR2 FYNNEI. CDR3 sequence (DNA): TGTGCCAGCTTTCGGGAGGGCCGCTCCGGGGAGCTGTTTTTT. Translated, it gives CASFREGRSGELFF.

This clonotype was counted many times. This rearrangement joins TRBV7-8 to TRBJ2-7; 7 bases match TRBD1. The junction had 7 bases not matched to a gene; V was cut back by 6 bases and J by 2 bases. The length of the CDR3 is 14 residues. CDR1 SGHVS and CDR2 FQNEAQ come from the germline V gene. The CDR3 reads CASRPGTAAYEQYF. In DNA, the CDR3 is TGTGCCAGCAGACCCGGGACAGCAGCCTACGAGCAGTACTTC.

This chain joins TRBV6-5 and TRBJ2-2, with D possibly TRBD1 on 6 matching bases. From germline, CDR1 is MNHEY and CDR2 SVGAGI. Trimming left V 0 bases short and J 5 bases short, with 16 bases between. This CDR3 region has 17 residues. The CDR3 loop reads CASSYSTGLVGTGELFF. The CDR3 nucleotides are TGTGCCAGCAGTTACTCGACAGGTCTAGTTGGGACCGGGGAGCTGTTTTTT.

The chain couples TRBV6-1 to TRBJ1-2; D gene unclear. The length of the CDR3 is 14 residues. Between the trimmed V and J ends, which lost 2 bases and 8 bases, there was a span of 15 bases. CDR1 and CDR2 from the germline V gene are MNHNS and SASEGT. CDR3 coding DNA: TGTGCCAGCAGTGAAACCCCGGACGGGTCAGGCTACACCTTC. Translating it yields CASSETPDGSGYTF.

This clonotype was counted many times. The chain links TRBV28 to TRBJ2-7; 9 positions match TRBD1. Losses at the gene ends were 0 bases for V and 4 bases for J; bases not matched to a gene: 1. This CDR3 has 14 amino acids. Germline loops: CDR1 MDHEN, CDR2 SYDVKM. The chain's CDR3 is CASSLWGQGYEQYF. The CDR3 DNA reads TGTGCCAGCAGTTTATGGGGACAGGGATACGAGCAGTACTTC.

In this sample, this clonotype turned up many times. This chain links TRBV5-1 with TRBJ2-7; no clear D gene. The V end lost 0 bases, the J end lost 6 bases, and 4 bases lay between the germline ends. The length of the CDR3 is 11 residues. Germline V gene lookup returns CDR1 SGHRS and CDR2 YFSETQ. CDR3 DNA sequence: TGCGCCAGCAGCTTGGAGCGCGAGCAGTACTTC. As protein: CASSLEREQYF.

The chain uses TRBV18 and TRBJ2-4; tentative D call: TRBD1 (6 bases). The CDR3 covers 15 residues. CDR1 and CDR2 (germline): KGHSH, LQKENI. The V and J ends lost 4 bases and 0 bases respectively, with 10 bases between them. In DNA, the CDR3 is TGTGCCAGCTCACAATTACAGGGAGCCAAAAACATTCAGTACTTC. Translating it yields CASSQLQGAKNIQYF.

This clonotype was recorded at least ten times. The chain uses TRBV9 and TRBJ1-1; D ambiguous. The CDR3 is 13 amino acids. V was cut by 0 bases and J by 3 bases, with 6 bases left in between. The germline gives CDR1 SGDLS, CDR2 YYNGEE. This CDR3 is CASSVVVDTEAFF. CDR3 sequence (DNA): TGTGCCAGCAGCGTAGTGGTGGACACTGAAGCTTTCTTT.

The sample holds many counts of this clonotype. The chain carries TRBV19 and TRBJ2-2; D is uncertain. Between the trimmed V and J ends, which lost 6 bases and 1 base, there was a span of 6 bases. This CDR3 spans 13 amino acids. The V gene's germline CDR1 is LNHDA and CDR2 SQIVND (reference sequence). The CDR3 here is CASRMMNTGELFF. The CDR3, as DNA: TGTGCCAGTAGGATGATGAACACCGGGGAGCTGTTTTTT.

The gene calls are TRBV9 and TRBJ1-2; D perhaps matches TRBD1 (5 bases). Germline V gene data show CDR1 as SGDLS and CDR2 as YYNGEE. This CDR3 spans 15 amino acids. Deletions cut 4 bases from V and 1 base from J, with 14 bases between. The CDR3 reads CASSPGVGGNYGYTF. In nucleotides, the CDR3 is TGTGCCAGCAGCCCCGGAGTGGGGGGTAACTATGGCTACACCTTC.

This clonotype was found many times. This chain joins TRBV29-1 and TRBJ1-2, with D maybe TRBD1 (6 bases). The V and J ends lost 4 bases and 4 bases respectively, with 10 bases between them. The CDR3 spans 12 residues. Germline assignment: CDR1 SQVTM and CDR2 ANQGSEA. CDR3 protein: CSVVGGTYGYTF. CDR3 sequence (DNA): TGCAGCGTTGTGGGGGGCACCTATGGCTACACCTTC. The full variable domain, in which reference TRBV29-1 and TRBJ1-2 provide the parts outside the CDR3, is SAVISQKPSRDICQRGTSLTIQCQVDSQVTMMFWYRQQPGQSLTLIATANQGSEATYESGFVIDKFPISRPNLTFSTLTVSNMSPEDSSIYLCSVVGGTYGYTFGSGTRLTVV.

This clonotype was seen only a few times. This chain uses TRBV9 with TRBJ1-2; D is undetermined. Germline values: CDR1 SGDLS, CDR2 YYNGEE. Between the trimmed V and J ends, which lost 1 base and 0 bases, there was a span of 10 bases. The CDR3 extends over 15 amino acids. In DNA, the CDR3 is TGTGCCAGCAGCGTATCAGATTTTACTAACTATGGCTACACCTTC. Its protein is CASSVSDFTNYGYTF.

This clonotype was seen once. The rearrangement uses TRBV6-5 and TRBJ1-6, with D hard to call. CDR3 length: 15 residues. Trimming shortened V by 4 bases and J by 8 bases, and 15 bases separated the two germline ends. Germline CDR1 is MNHEY and CDR2 is SVGAGI. For the CDR3, the DNA is TGTGCCAGCAGTTTTCGGGTCAGGAGTTATTCACCCCTCCACTTT. Protein: CASSFRVRSYSPLHF.